This T cell receptor (beta chain) was recovered during a study of T cells after yellow fever vaccination. The germline CDR1 and CDR2 sequences are SQVTM and ANQGSEA. The V and J ends lost 3 bases and 5 bases respectively, with 7 bases between them. CDR3 length equals 11 residues. Note on this clonotype: The antigen is undetermined.

Template-switching 5'RACE yielded the TCR cDNA; a universal primer site and UMIs were added in the process. MiXCR was run by TCRdb on the 5' RACE reads, yielding one entry per CDR3 protein. The repertoire consists of approximately 300,000 distinct CDR3 sequences, with 8.7% occurring once and the leading ten covering approximately 18%. Overall study results and limits: Faster peaking, at day 5 versus 15, marked a secondary response that was weaker. FACS-sorted repertoires might harbor abundant contaminating clonotypes from the bulk population. The booster response re-showed most primary clones: 96% CD4, around 90% CD8.

The material was PBMCs, obtained on the day of the first yellow fever vaccination. The TCR sequence derives from a man aged 18 to 29 who received the YFV17D yellow fever vaccine. This chain connects TRBV29-1 to TRBJ2-5, with D hard to call. The CDR3: CSVEVGETQYF. CDR3 DNA: TGCAGCGTTGAGGTCGGGGAGACCCAGTACTTC.